A single sample is the source of the 4 T cell receptor beta chains below, sequenced in a study of cytomegalovirus exposure and HLA in healthy donors. Both 60 Vbeta primers and 13 Jbeta primers went into the PCR. Data came from immunoSEQ multiplex PCR; TCRdb stores just in-frame clones and leaves some out. Here the sample spans about 150,000 clones, roughly 80% being singletons. The sequenced material came from PBMCs. The receptor set was obtained from a man aged 30 to 45 in good health and CMV-seropositive.

The chain employs TRBV29-1 and TRBJ1-2, with D hard to call. Germline assignment: CDR1 SQVTM and CDR2 ANQGSEA. The CDR3 consists of 13 residues. V shed 7 bases and J shed 1 base, with 13 bases lying between them. CDR3: CSAEELNNYGYTF. CDR3 DNA sequence: TGCAGCGCCGAGGAGCTAAATAACTATGGCTACACCTTC.

In its sample, this clone was seen once. The chain carries TRBV2 and TRBJ1-5, with D perhaps TRBD1 (6 bases). Deletions cut 5 bases from V and 3 bases from J, with 14 bases between. CDR3 length: 15 amino acids. CDR1 is SNHLY and CDR2 is FYNNEI in the germline V gene. The CDR3 DNA is TGTGCCAGCAGTCTAGAGGGGGACGACAATCAGCCCCAGCATTTT. Its protein is CASSLEGDDNQPQHF.

The rearrangement joins TRBV9 to TRBJ2-1; 12 positions match TRBD2. V lost 3 bases, J lost 1 base, and 14 bases stayed unmatched. The CDR3 loop spans 20 amino acids. Germline values: CDR1 SGDLS, CDR2 YYNGEE. DNA of the CDR3: TGTGCCAGCAGCGCCCGTATTAATGCTAGCGGGAGGGTGTCCTACAATGAGCAGTTCTTC. Amino acid sequence: CASSARINASGRVSYNEQFF.

The CDR3: CASSGSGGAGLETQYF. The CDR3 DNA follows: TGTGCCAGCAGCGGCTCAGGGGGCGCGGGGTTGGAGACCCAGTACTTC. J is TRBJ2-5 and V is TRBV5-4; 8 positions agree with TRBD1. V gave up 4 bases and J gave up 5 bases; unmatched junction bases: 13. CDR1 SGHNT and CDR2 YYREEE come from the germline V gene (reference sequence). The CDR3 extends over 16 amino acids.